The clone carrying this T cell receptor (beta chain) has just a few counts. The antigen is undetermined. This entry comes from a study of T cells after posttransplantation cyclophosphamide. Study conclusions and caveats: Later post-transplant blood repertoires were often dominated by donor CD8+ memory clones. TRB clonality was highly associated with recipient CMV seropositivity and reactivation. Blood and skin or GI T cell repertoires showed limited TRB overlap.

The table came from immunoSEQ multiplex PCR; TCRdb's copy has only in-frame clones and leaves some out. In total the sample includes approximately 39,000 clones, none of them seen once. Germline CDR1 is SGHTA and CDR2 is FQGTGA. The V and J ends lost 5 bases and 7 bases respectively, with 20 bases between them. The CDR3 contains 15 residues. The chain is built from TRBV7-3 and TRBJ2-5; D perhaps matches TRBD1 (7 bases). This clonotype was sampled from a girl between 5 and 17 years old in good health, CMV-negative, and a related stem cell transplant donor. Sequenced sample: PBMCs. The CDR3 spells CASSPLMTGRGTQYF. The CDR3, as DNA: TGTGCCAGCAGCCCTCTCATGACAGGGCGGGGGACCCAGTACTTC.